This TCR beta chain was identified in a study of early T cells in non-severe SARS-CoV-2 infection. This CDR3 comprises 14 residues. The V end was cut by 2 bases, the J end by 3 bases, with 9 bases between. Germline V gene data show CDR1 as SGHNT and CDR2 as YENEEA. TCRdb re-analysed the 5' RACE reads in MiXCR, keeping a single row per CDR3 protein. The sample carries roughly 120,000 distinct CDR3 sequences, just under 15% recorded once. This clonotype showed up many times. This clonotype was obtained from an adult who was a healthcare worker with PCR-confirmed SARS-CoV-2 infection or an uninfected control (not recorded which). The rearrangement uses TRBV11-3 and TRBJ2-3, with D possibly called TRBD1 or TRBD2 (5 bases each). Sequenced material: whole blood. In DNA form, the CDR3 reads TGTGCCAGCAGCTTACTGGGGGAGACAGATACGCAGTATTTT. Translated: CASSLLGETDTQYF.